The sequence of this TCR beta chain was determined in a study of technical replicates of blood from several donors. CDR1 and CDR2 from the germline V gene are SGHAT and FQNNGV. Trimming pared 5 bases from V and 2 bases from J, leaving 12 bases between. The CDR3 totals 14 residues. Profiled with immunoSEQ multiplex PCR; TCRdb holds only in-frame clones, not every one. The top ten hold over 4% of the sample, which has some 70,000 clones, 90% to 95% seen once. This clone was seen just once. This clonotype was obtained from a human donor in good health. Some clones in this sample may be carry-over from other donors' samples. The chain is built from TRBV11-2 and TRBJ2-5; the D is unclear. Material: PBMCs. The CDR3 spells CASSPWAYQETQYF. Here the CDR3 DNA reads TGTGCCAGCAGCCCATGGGCGTATCAAGAGACCCAGTACTTC.